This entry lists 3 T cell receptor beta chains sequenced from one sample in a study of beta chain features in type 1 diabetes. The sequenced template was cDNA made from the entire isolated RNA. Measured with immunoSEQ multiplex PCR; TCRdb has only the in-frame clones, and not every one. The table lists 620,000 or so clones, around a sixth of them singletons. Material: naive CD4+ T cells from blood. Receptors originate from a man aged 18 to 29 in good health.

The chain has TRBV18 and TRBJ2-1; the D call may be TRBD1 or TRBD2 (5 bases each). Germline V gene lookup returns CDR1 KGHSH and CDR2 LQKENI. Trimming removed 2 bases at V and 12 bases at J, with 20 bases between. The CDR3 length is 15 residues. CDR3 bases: TGTGCCAGCTCACCAGGGACCGACGGTCATTTGGGGCAGTTCTTC. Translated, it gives CASSPGTDGHLGQFF.

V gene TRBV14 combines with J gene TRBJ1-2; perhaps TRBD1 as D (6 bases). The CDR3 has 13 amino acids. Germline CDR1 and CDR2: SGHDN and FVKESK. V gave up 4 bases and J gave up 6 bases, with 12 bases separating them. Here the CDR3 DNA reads TGTGCCAGCAGCCTCCTGAACAGGGATGGCTACACCTTC. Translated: CASSLLNRDGYTF.

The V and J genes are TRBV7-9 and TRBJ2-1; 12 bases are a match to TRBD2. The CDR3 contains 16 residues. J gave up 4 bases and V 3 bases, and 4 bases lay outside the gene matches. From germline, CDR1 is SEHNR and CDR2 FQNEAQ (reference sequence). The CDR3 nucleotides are TGTGCCAGCAGCTTTCCGGGACTAGCGGGTTACAATGAGCAGTTCTTC. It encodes CASSFPGLAGYNEQFF.